Following are 20 T cell receptor beta chains from one sample sequenced in a study of blood T cell repertoires in COVID-19. The assay was immunoSEQ multiplex PCR, and TCRdb's table has in-frame clones only and misses some. The sample records roughly 200,000 clones, 88% being singletons. The sequenced sample consisted of peripheral blood. Receptor source: a man in his 70s with acute or convalescent COVID-19.

This chain connects TRBV7-9 to TRBJ2-3, with D tentatively TRBD2 (5 bases). The CDR3 is 15 residues long. Germline V gene lookup returns CDR1 SEHNR and CDR2 FQNEAQ (reference sequence). Between the trimmed V and J ends, which lost 2 bases and 3 bases, there was a span of 12 bases. The CDR3 coding sequence is TGTGCCAGCAGCTTACGAGGGAGAGGGACAGATACGCAGTATTTT. As protein: CASSLRGRGTDTQYF.

The chain joins TRBV20-1 to TRBJ2-7; the match to TRBD2 covers 12 bases. The CDR3 sequence is 16 residues long. Germline assignment: CDR1 DFQATT and CDR2 SNEGSKA (reference sequence). V shed 3 bases and J 2 bases; nucleotides not matched to a gene: 8. The CDR3 sequence: CSASSKLAGGPYEQYF. The CDR3 bases are TGCAGTGCTAGTTCGAAGCTAGCGGGAGGGCCCTACGAGCAGTACTTC.

The chain combines TRBV6-2 or TRBV6-3 with TRBJ2-6; weak D call: TRBD1 (5 bases). The CDR3 covers 15 residues. Germline loops: CDR1 MNHEY, CDR2 SVGEGT. With 6 bases removed from V and 0 bases from J, the gap between germline ends came to 9 bases. The CDR3 coding sequence is TGTGCCAGCAGCCGCAGGGCCTCTGGGGCCAACGTCCTGACTTTC. It codes for CASSRRASGANVLTF.

The J gene is TRBJ2-6, the V gene TRBV6-5; tentative D call: TRBD1 (5 bases). Germline CDR1 MNHEY, CDR2 SVGAGI. The CDR3 is 16 amino acids. Trimming pared 1 base from V and 1 base from J, leaving 8 bases between. The CDR3 DNA sequence: TGTGCCAGCAGTTACTTGACAGAATCTGGGGCCAACGTCCTGACTTTC. This gives the protein CASSYLTESGANVLTF.

The chain is built from TRBV28 and TRBJ2-3; a weak D match, TRBD1 (6 bases). V lost 5 bases and J 3 bases, leaving 9 bases between the germline ends. This CDR3 contains 13 residues. Germline CDR1 and CDR2: MDHEN and SYDVKM. This CDR3 reads CASSRTATDTQYF. The CDR3 DNA sequence: TGTGCCAGCAGTCGGACAGCAACAGATACGCAGTATTTT.

As DNA, the CDR3 is TGTGCCAGCAGCCCCCCGCGAGGAGTTTCTAACTATGGCTACACCTTC. It is translated as CASSPPRGVSNYGYTF. The rearrangement links TRBV7-9 to TRBJ1-2; the D is unclear. V lost 5 bases, J lost 0 bases, and 16 bases lay in between. Per the germline V gene, CDR1 is SEHNR and CDR2 is FQNEAQ (reference sequence). This CDR3 spans 16 amino acids.

V gene TRBV5-1 combines with J gene TRBJ2-1, with D tentatively TRBD2 (5 bases). This CDR3 region has 14 residues. Trimming removed 5 bases from V and 8 bases from J, with 17 bases in between. Germline V gene sequence: CDR1 SGHRS, CDR2 YFSETQ. The CDR3 DNA is TGCGCCAGCAGTCGCACCCCTGCGGGCTATGAGCAGTTCTTC. It codes for CASSRTPAGYEQFF.

The chain recombines TRBV29-1 with TRBJ2-3, with 7 bases matching TRBD2. CDR3 length equals 13 residues. V lost 7 bases and J lost 2; bases outside the gene matches: 6. Germline loops: CDR1 SQVTM, CDR2 ANQGSEA. The CDR3 spells CSAKRDPTDTQYF. The CDR3, as DNA: TGCAGCGCCAAGCGGGATCCCACAGATACGCAGTATTTT.

The chain uses TRBV15 and TRBJ2-1, with 12 bases that match TRBD1. V trimming: 1 base; J trimming: 6 bases; junction bases outside the gene matches: 1. Germline V gene data show CDR1 as LNHNV and CDR2 as YYDKDF (reference sequence). CDR3 size: 15 residues. In DNA form, the CDR3 reads TGTGCCACCAGCAGAGGGGGACAGGGGGCCAATGAGCAGTTCTTC. It encodes CATSRGGQGANEQFF.

J is TRBJ1-1 and V is TRBV12-3 or TRBV12-4; D gene unclear. Trimming left V 6 bases short and J 6 bases short, with 14 bases between. The CDR3 contains 13 residues. DNA for the CDR3: TGTGCCAGCAGCAGCTCCGGGTCGGCTGAAGCTTTCTTT. Translating gives CASSSSGSAEAFF.

The DNA for the CDR3 is TGTGCCAGCAGCTTAGGGGGACAGGGGAGCGAGCAGTACTTC. The encoded protein is CASSLGGQGSEQYF. The chain is built from TRBV11-3 and TRBJ2-7; 10 positions match TRBD1. Germline CDR1 SGHNT, CDR2 YENEEA. After removal of 1 base from V and 6 bases from J, the junction contained 3 bases not matched to a gene. The CDR3 runs to 14 residues. Drawing the rest from reference TRBV11-3 and TRBJ2-7, the complete variable domain is EAGVVQSPRYKIIEKKQPVAFWCNPISGHNTLYWYLQNLGQGPELLIRYENEEAVDDSQLPKDRFSAERLKGVDSTLKIQPAELGDSAVYLCASSLGGQGSEQYFGPGTRLTVT.

The CDR3 loop is CAWSVQGRETQYF. As DNA, the CDR3 is TGTGCCTGGAGTGTACAGGGGCGAGAGACCCAGTACTTC. The chain employs TRBV30 and TRBJ2-5; 7 bases are shared with TRBD1. This CDR3 has 13 amino acids. Germline V gene lookup returns CDR1 GTSNPN and CDR2 SVGIG (reference sequence). V lost 0 bases, J lost 4 bases, and 2 bases stayed unmatched.

The chain uses TRBV24-1 and TRBJ2-7; the D gene is possibly TRBD1 (5 bases). Germline CDR1 and CDR2: KGHDR and SFDVKD. CDR3 length: 12 residues. CDR3 residues: CVVVRARHEQYF. The DNA for the CDR3 is TGTGTCGTTGTCAGGGCACGACACGAGCAGTACTTC.

The chain employs TRBV11-2 and TRBJ2-1, with 11 bases identical to TRBD2. CDR3 size: 15 residues. Per germline, CDR1 SGHAT and CDR2 FQNNGV. After removal of 0 bases from V and 15 bases from J, the junction contained 10 bases not matched to a gene. The CDR3 coding sequence is TGTGCCAGCAGCTTAGATCCCACTAGCGGGAGATGGGGGTTCTTC. The encoded protein is CASSLDPTSGRWGFF.

V gene TRBV7-2 combines with J gene TRBJ2-7; 8 nucleotides match TRBD1. Trimming removed 4 bases from V and 0 bases from J; junction bases left unmatched: 5. Germline V CDR1 and CDR2: SGHTA, FQGNSA. This CDR3 spans 15 amino acids. For the CDR3, the DNA is TGTGCCAGCAGCTCACAGGGGGTTAGCTCCTACGAGCAGTACTTC. Encoded protein: CASSSQGVSSYEQYF.

A few counts support this clone. The rearrangement joins TRBV18 to TRBJ1-4; 9 bases are a match to TRBD1. V gave up 6 bases and J gave up 5 bases; unmatched junction bases: 7. This CDR3 comprises 15 residues. Germline values: CDR1 KGHSH, CDR2 LQKENI. The CDR3, as DNA: TGTGCCAGCTCCCGGATCGGGACAGGGAATGAAAAACTGTTTTTT. Residues: CASSRIGTGNEKLFF.

This clone appeared a few times. The rearrangement links TRBV7-3 to TRBJ1-1; D not resolved. Trimming shortened V by 5 bases and J by 1 base, and 8 bases separated the two germline ends. The CDR3 length is 13 residues. Germline loops: CDR1 SGHTA, CDR2 FQGTGA. CDR3 sequence (DNA): TGTGCCAGCAGCACTCAGGAGAACACTGAAGCTTTCTTT. Its protein product is CASSTQENTEAFF.

This clone has a single count. V gene TRBV12-3 or TRBV12-4 combines with J gene TRBJ2-7, with 7 bases aligning to TRBD2. J was trimmed by 5 bases and V by 5 bases; bases with no gene match: 6. The CDR3 is 13 amino acids. The CDR3 nucleotides read TGTGCCAGCAGTGTGGGACTACTCGACGAGCAGTACTTC. Its translation: CASSVGLLDEQYF.

The chain has TRBV7-2 and TRBJ2-7; D is perhaps TRBD1 (6 bases). The CDR3 totals 16 residues. V was shortened by 1 base and J by 4 bases, with 17 bases between the two germline ends. The V gene's germline CDR1 is SGHTA and CDR2 FQGNSA. The CDR3 reads CASSLDLGRGRYEQYF. CDR3 sequence (DNA): TGTGCCAGCAGCTTAGATCTCGGCAGGGGTAGGTACGAGCAGTACTTC.

This chain links TRBV11-3 with TRBJ1-1; weak D call: TRBD1 (6 bases). This CDR3 is 14 amino acids long. V was cut by 2 bases and J by 0 bases, with 7 bases left in between. Germline V lookup: CDR1 SGHNT, CDR2 YENEEA. CDR3 sequence: CASSLSGVNTEAFF. CDR3 sequence (DNA): TGTGCCAGCAGCTTATCAGGGGTGAACACTGAAGCTTTCTTT.